At least ten counts were recorded for the clone carrying this TCR beta chain. Antigen specificity is unknown. A single record per CDR3 protein comes from TCRdb applying MiXCR to the reads. The data hold about 830,000 distinct CDR3 sequences, with approximately 32% observed a single time. The CDR3 sequence is 17 residues long. Germline values: CDR1 SEHNR, CDR2 FQNEAQ (reference sequence). V was shortened by 2 bases and J by 0 bases, with 15 bases between the two germline ends. These data are taken from a study of T cell repertoires in cytomegalovirus infection. Study at large: CMV infection plus the matching HLA type was flagged by public TCR beta signatures. Study findings and constraints: Carriers of CMV plus the relevant HLA were identified by cumulative public TCR beta family frequency.

The sequencing used cultured CD8+ T cells from PBMCs, collected from culture after CMV antigen stimulation. The chain recombines TRBV7-9 with TRBJ2-3, with D possibly matching TRBD1 (6 bases). This TCR was recovered from a human donor in good health (CMV status not recorded). Some clones in this sample may be carry-over from other donors' samples. The CDR3 loop reads CASSLPGTRKSTDTQYF. The DNA of the CDR3 is TGTGCCAGCAGCTTACCCGGGACACGGAAAAGCACAGATACGCAGTATTTT.